One sample yielded the 20 T cell receptor beta chains listed below, sequenced in a study of CD8+CD57+ T cells in acquired aplastic anemia. Genomic DNA, serving as template, underwent TCR beta VDJ and CDR3 profiling. TCRdb processed the reads anew with MiXCR; each CDR3 protein has one entry. Among about 290,000 distinct CDR3 sequences listed, approximately 57% were seen once. Previously, flow cytometry had revealed CD8+CD57+ cell expansion in the patients chosen for sequencing. The specimen was sorted CD4+, CD8+, or CD8+CD57+ T cells (not recorded which) from PBMCs. Receptor source: a human donor with aplastic anemia.

The rearrangement joins TRBV7-3 to TRBJ2-3, with D perhaps matching TRBD2 (7 bases). Germline V gene lookup returns CDR1 SGHTA and CDR2 FQGTGA. This CDR3 has 13 residues. The V and J ends lost 4 bases and 6 bases respectively, with 11 bases between them. The CDR3 DNA reads TGTGCCAGCAGCTCGGGGGGCCTTGATACGCAGTATTTT. It translates to CASSSGGLDTQYF.

The table lists this clonotype with many counts. V usage is TRBV19 and J usage is TRBJ1-1; D might be TRBD1 (5 bases). V gave up 4 bases and J gave up 2 bases, with 14 bases separating them. Germline-derived CDR1 and CDR2 are LNHDA and SQIVND (reference sequence). CDR3 length equals 15 residues. Here the CDR3 DNA reads TGTGCCAGTAGTAGAGTAACGGGACGAAACACTGAAGCTTTCTTT. Translated, it gives CASSRVTGRNTEAFF.

This clonotype was seen repeatedly, ten times or more. This chain uses TRBV6-1 with TRBJ2-1, with TRBD2 matching over 11 bases. This CDR3 is 15 amino acids long. J lost 6 bases, V lost 7 bases, and 8 bases had no gene match. Per the germline V gene, CDR1 is MNHNS and CDR2 is SASEGT. The CDR3, as DNA: TGTGCCAGCAAAGTAGCGGGAGGGCCAGGCAATGAGCAGTTCTTC. Translation gives CASKVAGGPGNEQFF.

Many counts were recorded for this clonotype. The chain joins TRBV5-1 to TRBJ2-2; 7 bases agree with TRBD2. J gave up 5 bases and V 1 base, and 5 bases lay outside the gene matches. The germline gives CDR1 SGHRS, CDR2 YFSETQ. This CDR3 spans 15 amino acids. This CDR3 is CASSLRLAATGELFF. CDR3 bases: TGCGCCAGCAGCTTGCGGCTAGCGGCTACCGGGGAGCTGTTTTTT.

This clonotype came up once. The junction and the germline gene differ at one end; a read error may be behind it. The rearrangement uses TRBV7-2 and TRBJ2-7; 11 bases are a match to TRBD2. With the DNA end fitting TRBJ2-1 better, the J assignment may be wrong. The germline CDR1 and CDR2 sequences are SGHTA and FQGNSA. CDR3 length: 18 amino acids. As DNA, the CDR3 is TGTGCCAGCAGCCCCCAGGGACTAGCGGACTACTCCTACAATGGGCAGTTCTTC. It encodes CASSPQGLADYSYNGQFF.

V usage is TRBV7-3 and J usage is TRBJ2-5; TRBD2 matches at 12 bases. Germline CDR1 reads SGHTA; CDR2 reads FQGTGA. The CDR3 spans 17 residues. V dropped 4 bases and J dropped 9; count of bases not matched to a gene: 15. The CDR3 reads CASSSKAGTSGLGSQYF. As DNA, the CDR3 is TGTGCCAGCAGCTCGAAGGCCGGGACTAGCGGGCTAGGGTCCCAGTACTTC.

This clonotype showed up many times. The V and J genes are TRBV20-1 and TRBJ1-5; TRBD1 aligns across 7 bases. CDR3 length: 13 residues. Trimming removed 2 bases from V and 6 bases from J; junction bases left unmatched: 4. CDR1 and CDR2 (germline): DFQATT, SNEGSKA (reference sequence). As DNA, the CDR3 is TGCAGTGCTAGATCACAGGGGCCTCAGCCCCAGCATTTT. Its protein product is CSARSQGPQPQHF.

V usage is TRBV5-1 and J usage is TRBJ2-3; tentatively, D is TRBD2 (5 bases). Trimming removed 4 bases from V and 0 bases from J, with 15 bases in between. This CDR3 contains 16 residues. Germline-derived CDR1 and CDR2 are SGHRS and YFSETQ. The CDR3 nucleotides are TGCGCCAGCAGCCCGGTGAGGGCCTCTAGCACAGATACGCAGTATTTT. It specifies CASSPVRASSTDTQYF.

This clonotype appeared many times. The rearrangement uses TRBV5-6 and TRBJ2-3; 12 bases fit TRBD1. Germline CDR1 SGHDT, CDR2 YYEEEE. The length of the CDR3 is 16 residues. V trimming: 5 bases; J trimming: 8 bases; junction bases outside the gene matches: 12. The CDR3 DNA is TGTGCCAGCAGTGTGCCGGGACAGGGGGCGATTGGTACGCAGTATTTT. Protein product: CASSVPGQGAIGTQYF.

The chain couples TRBV7-2 to TRBJ1-5; D gene ambiguous. The CDR3 spans 16 residues. Germline-derived CDR1 and CDR2 are SGHTA and FQGNSA. Trimming removed 4 bases at V and 7 bases at J, with 20 bases between. This chain's CDR3 is CASSSRVGSFSQPQHF. The CDR3 nucleotides are TGTGCCAGCAGCTCTAGGGTGGGGTCCTTTAGCCAGCCCCAGCATTTT. The full variable domain, its missing parts supplied by reference TRBV7-2 and TRBJ1-5, is GAGVSQSPSNKVTEKGKDVELRCDPISGHTALYWYRQSLGQGLEFLIYFQGNSAPDKSGLPSDRFSAERTGGSVSTLTIQRTQQEDSAVYLCASSSRVGSFSQPQHFGDGTRLSIL.

The chain joins TRBV20-1 to TRBJ2-5; D possibly matches TRBD1 or TRBD2 (5 bases each). This CDR3 contains 13 residues. Germline V gene data show CDR1 as DFQATT and CDR2 as SNEGSKA (reference sequence). The ends were cut back, 6 bases at V and 3 bases at J, with 14 bases in the middle. Here the CDR3 reads CSAQSGTEETQYF. CDR3 coding DNA: TGCAGTGCACAATCCGGGACCGAAGAGACCCAGTACTTC.

V and J are TRBV7-2 and TRBJ2-3; 7 nucleotides match TRBD2. V lost 1 base and J lost 0; bases outside the gene matches: 4. The CDR3 covers 16 residues. The V gene's germline CDR1 is SGHTA and CDR2 FQGNSA. CDR3 in DNA: TGTGCCAGCAGCTTAGTTGGCGGGGGAAGCACAGATACGCAGTATTTT. Protein: CASSLVGGGSTDTQYF.

There are many counts of this clonotype. The J gene is TRBJ1-3, the V gene TRBV7-9; a weak D match, TRBD1 (6 bases). CDR1 is SEHNR and CDR2 is FQNEAQ in the germline V gene (reference sequence). The CDR3 has 14 residues. Trimming removed 6 bases from V and 1 base from J, with 10 bases in between. The CDR3 DNA sequence: TGTGCCAGCAGGCCCACAGGGTCTGGAAACACCATATATTTT. Protein sequence: CASRPTGSGNTIYF. The full variable domain, completed using reference TRBV7-9 and TRBJ1-3, is DTGVSQNPRHKITKRGQNVTFRCDPISEHNRLYWYRQTLGQGPEFLTYFQNEAQLEKSRLLSDRFSAERPKGSFSTLEIQRTEQGDSAMYLCASRPTGSGNTIYFGEGSWLTVV.

This chain links TRBV5-1 with TRBJ1-2; 12 bases map to TRBD1. CDR1 SGHRS and CDR2 YFSETQ come from the germline V gene. This CDR3 spans 14 amino acids. The V segment lost 4 bases and the J segment 6 bases; nucleotides outside the gene matches: 4. CDR3 nucleotide sequence: TGCGCCAGCAGCCTGGGACAGGGGGCCGATGGCTACACCTTC. Protein sequence: CASSLGQGADGYTF. The variable domain in full, completed from reference TRBV5-1 and TRBJ1-2, reads KAGVTQTPRYLIKTRGQQVTLSCSPISGHRSVSWYQQTPGQGLQFLFEYFSETQRNKGNFPGRFSGRQFSNSRSEMNVSTLELGDSALYLCASSLGQGADGYTFGSGTRLTVV.

V gene TRBV7-9 combines with J gene TRBJ2-7; D might be TRBD1 or TRBD2, each matching 6 bases. With 5 bases removed from V and 3 bases from J, the gap between germline ends came to 14 bases. The length of the CDR3 is 14 residues. Germline V gene sequence: CDR1 SEHNR, CDR2 FQNEAQ (reference sequence). The DNA for the CDR3 is TGTGCCAGCAGCCCGAGGGGGGATGGCTACGAGCAGTACTTC. Protein product: CASSPRGDGYEQYF.

In the case of this clonotype: The junction departs from germline at one end; a sequencing error may be responsible. The chain combines TRBV20-1 with TRBJ2-7; 9 nucleotides line up with TRBD2. This CDR3 comprises 14 residues. Per germline, CDR1 DFQATT and CDR2 SNEGSKA (reference sequence). This CDR3 is CSASQPAGGGERYF. CDR3 DNA: TGCAGTGCTAGCCAGCCGGCGGGAGGGGGGGAGCGGTACTTC.

The chain links TRBV2 to TRBJ1-6, with 9 bases that match TRBD1. Unmatched junction bases numbered 3, after V lost 4 bases and J lost 2 bases. This CDR3 comprises 16 residues. Germline loops: CDR1 SNHLY, CDR2 FYNNEI. In nucleotides, the CDR3 is TGTGCCAGCAGTGGAAGACAGGGGGCCTATAATTCACCCCTCCACTTT. Encoded protein: CASSGRQGAYNSPLHF.

This clonotype came up a few times. The V and J genes are TRBV9 and TRBJ1-2; the D is unclear. Trimming left V 4 bases short and J 2 bases short, with 12 bases between. From germline, CDR1 is SGDLS and CDR2 YYNGEE. This CDR3 spans 14 amino acids. DNA for the CDR3: TGTGCCAGCAGCCCTCTCGGGCCCAACTATGGCTACACCTTC. Protein product: CASSPLGPNYGYTF. The full variable domain, with the rest looked up from reference TRBV9 and TRBJ1-2, is DSGVTQTPKHLITATGQRVTLRCSPRSGDLSVYWYQQSLDQGLQFLIQYYNGEERAKGNILERFSAQQFPDLHSELNLSSLELGDSALYFCASSPLGPNYGYTFGSGTRLTVV.

This clonotype was detected only a few times. The chain combines TRBV24-1 with TRBJ2-3; D gene uncertain. V lost 4 bases and J 5 bases, leaving 9 bases between the germline ends. In germline, CDR1 is KGHDR, CDR2 SFDVKD. CDR3 length equals 13 residues. This chain's CDR3 is CATSDLVGDTQYF. CDR3 in DNA: TGTGCCACCAGTGACCTCGTAGGAGATACGCAGTATTTT.

With respect to this clonotype: The junction does not match germline at one end; this may be a read error. DNA for the CDR3: TGTGCCAGCCAGGTCGGGACAGGGGAAGAAAAACTGTTTTTT. This codes for CASQVGTGEEKLFF. V is TRBV5-1 and J is TRBJ1-4, with 10 bases fitting TRBD1. The germline V gene encodes CDR1 SGHRS and CDR2 YFSETQ. The CDR3 contains 14 residues.